The sequence of this T cell receptor beta chain was determined in a study of technical replicates of blood from a few donors. This clone was detected only once. Here immunoSEQ multiplex PCR was the method, and the copy in TCRdb shows in-frame clones only, minus some. The table shows nearly 70,000 clones, with roughly 90% occurring only once. This TCR derives from a human donor in good health. Some clones in this sample may be carry-over from other donors' samples. Sequences were obtained from PBMCs.

The CDR3 DNA sequence: TGCAGCGTTGAAAGGGGGGGCGGTGGCTCTGGGGCCAACGTCCTGACTTTC. This encodes CSVERGGGGSGANVLTF. This chain connects TRBV29-1 to TRBJ2-6, with D tentatively TRBD2 (7 bases). The CDR3 is 17 residues long. Germline values: CDR1 SQVTM, CDR2 ANQGSEA. Trimming took 2 bases from V and 0 from J, leaving 14 bases between them.